A selection of T cell receptor beta chains follows, all from one sample in a study of blood T cell repertoires in COVID-19. The protocol was immunoSEQ multiplex PCR, while the TCRdb copy is restricted to in-frame clones and leaves out a portion. The data contain over 40,000 clones, around 86% of them singletons. Sequencing used peripheral blood. The receptors here all came from a human donor in a cohort sampled during active COVID-19. Each CDR3 is given with its conserved first and last residue. D genes are given only for firm matches. The size of a clone is reported for some rows only, either as once, few or many, or as a class for expanded clones.

length,size,D,J,V,DNA,CDR3
14,few,.,TRBJ2-3,TRBV2,TGTGCCAGCAGTGGTTCCGGGGGCACAGATACGCAGTATTTT,CASSGSGGTDTQYF
15,.,TRBD2,TRBJ2-7,TRBV7-2,TGTGCCAGCAGCTCTTCGACTAGCGGGGTATACGAGCAGTACTTC,CASSSSTSGVYEQYF
13,.,TRBD1,TRBJ1-2,TRBV5-1,TGCGCCAGCAGCTTGACAGGGGGCAATGGCTACACCTTC,CASSLTGGNGYTF
13,.,TRBD1,TRBJ1-1,TRBV11-1,TGTGCCAGCAGCGACAGGGTTCGGGGTGAAGCTTTCTTT,CASSDRVRGEAFF
18,.,TRBD2,TRBJ2-3,TRBV14,TGTGCCAGCAGCCGAGGACTAGCGGGGGTAACCGGGGATTATACGCAGTATTTT,CASSRGLAGVTGDYTQYF
13,.,TRBD1,TRBJ1-2,TRBV18,TGTGCCAGCTCACCGACAGGGACGGACGGCTACACCTTC,CASSPTGTDGYTF
14,.,.,TRBJ1-1,TRBV6-5,TGTGCCAGCAGTACGACAGGAGGAAACACTGAAGCTTTCTTT,CASSTTGGNTEAFF
13,.,.,TRBJ1-1,TRBV2,TGTGCCAGCAGTGTGGCAGTGAACACTGAAGCTTTCTTT,CASSVAVNTEAFF
16,.,TRBD1,TRBJ1-6,TRBV7-9,TGTGCCAGCAGCTTTGGACAGGCGATCTATAATTCACCCCTCCACTTT,CASSFGQAIYNSPLHF
14,.,.,TRBJ1-2,TRBV19,TGTGCCAGTAGTGTGCAGGGGCCGAACTATGGCTACACCTTC,CASSVQGPNYGYTF
14,.,.,TRBJ2-5,TRBV29-1,TGCAGCGTTACCCACCGGGAAATCCAAGAGACCCAGTACTTC,CSVTHREIQETQYF
13,.,TRBD1,TRBJ2-5,TRBV18,TGTGCCAGCTCACGGGACAGGGGAGAGACCCAGTACTTC,CASSRDRGETQYF
17,.,.,TRBJ2-1,TRBV4-2,TGTGCCAGCAGCCAAGTCCTCACTGGGGGCACCTACAATGAGCAGTTCTTC,CASSQVLTGGTYNEQFF
13,.,.,TRBJ1-1,TRBV25-1,TGTGCCAGCAGTGAATTCAAGAGGACTGAAGCTTTCTTT,CASSEFKRTEAFF
19,.,.,TRBJ2-7,TRBV7-9,TGTGCCAGCAGCTTGGGTCACGGCAGGGCTTCTTCTATTTCCTACGAGCAGTACTTC,CASSLGHGRASSISYEQYF
13,once,.,TRBJ1-6,TRBV7-3,TGTGCCAGCAGCTCCTTATATAATTCACCCCTCCACTTT,CASSSLYNSPLHF
10,once,.,TRBJ1-1,TRBV29-1,TGCAGCGTTGAAGTAGATGAAGCTTTCTTT,CSVEVDEAFF
15,.,.,TRBJ1-3,TRBV6-5,TGTGCCAGCAGTTACTCCAGCCAGGGAAGAAACACCATATATTTT,CASSYSSQGRNTIYF
18,.,TRBD2,TRBJ2-5,TRBV24-1,TGTGCCACCAGTCCTCGGACTAGCGGGAGTTTTTCTCAAGAGACCCAGTACTTC,CATSPRTSGSFSQETQYF
13,.,.,TRBJ2-7,TRBV4-1,TGCGCCAGCAGCCAAGACCCAGGGAACGAGCAGTACTTC,CASSQDPGNEQYF
17,.,.,TRBJ2-6,TRBV5-6,TGTGCCAGCAGCTTGGAGGGCAGGGCTGGTGGGGCCAACGTCCTGACTTTC,CASSLEGRAGGANVLTF
17,.,TRBD2,TRBJ2-2,TRBV10-3,TGTGCCATCAGTGAGCCCCTCCCCGGGAGGGCGACCGGGGAGCTGTTTTTT,CAISEPLPGRATGELFF
13,.,TRBD1,TRBJ2-5,TRBV5-4,TGTGCCAGCAGTCGGGACAGTCAAGAGACCCAGTACTTC,CASSRDSQETQYF
12,few,.,TRBJ2-7,TRBV12-3/TRBV12-4,TGTGCCAGCAGTCCACTACGGGACGAGCAGTACTTC,CASSPLRDEQYF
16,.,TRBD1,TRBJ1-2,TRBV5-1,TGCGCCAGCAGCTTGGCCGGCGGGACAGGTCTTCATGGCTACACCTTC,CASSLAGGTGLHGYTF
15,.,.,TRBJ2-1,TRBV3-1/TRBV3-2,TGTGCCAGCAGCCAAGCGGGGGGCCTTTACAATGAGCAGTTCTTC,CASSQAGGLYNEQFF
16,.,.,TRBJ2-1,TRBV18,TGTGCCAGCTCACCATCAGGGGCTAGTGGCTACAATGAGCAGTTCTTC,CASSPSGASGYNEQFF
17,few,TRBD1,TRBJ1-6,TRBV14,TGTGCCAGCAGCCATTACACAGGGGCCTCCTATAATTCACCCCTCCACTTT,CASSHYTGASYNSPLHF
12,few,.,TRBJ1-2,TRBV6-2/TRBV6-3,TGTGCCAGCAGTTCCAGGGACTATGGCTACACCTTC,CASSSRDYGYTF
15,.,.,TRBJ2-3,TRBV7-2,TGTGCCAGCAGCCTCAGTGTAGCCTCCCCAGATACGCAGTATTTT,CASSLSVASPDTQYF
17,.,TRBD2,TRBJ2-2,TRBV11-2,TGTGCCAGCAGCTTAGGCCTGGGACTAGCGGGATCCGGGGAGCTGTTTTTT,CASSLGLGLAGSGELFF
13,.,TRBD1,TRBJ1-2,TRBV6-5,TGTGCCAGCAGAGGACAGGGGGCGGATAGAAACACCTTC,CASRGQGADRNTF
14,.,TRBD1,TRBJ1-1,TRBV5-4,TGTGCCAGCAGCTTCGGACAGGGACCCACTGAAGCTTTCTTT,CASSFGQGPTEAFF
14,.,TRBD2,TRBJ2-5,TRBV7-7,TGTGCTAGCAGCTATGCGACTAGCAGCGAGACCCAGTACTTC,CASSYATSSETQYF
16,few,TRBD2,TRBJ2-1,TRBV6-5,TGTGCCAGCAGTTCCCCTAGCGGGAGGGCCCTGGATGAGCAGTTCTTC,CASSSPSGRALDEQFF
14,.,.,TRBJ1-1,TRBV19,TGTGCCAGTAGTGAGACGGCGGAGAACACTGAAGCTTTCTTT,CASSETAENTEAFF
13,few,TRBD2,TRBJ2-1,TRBV6-5,TGTGCCAGCAGTCGACGGGAGGGCCGTAGGCAGTTCTTC,CASSRREGRRQFF
16,.,.,TRBJ2-7,TRBV11-2,TGTGCCAGCAGCTTAGAGGGCAGTCCCGTCACCTACGAGCAGTACTTC,CASSLEGSPVTYEQYF
14,.,.,TRBJ2-7,TRBV5-6,TGTGCCAGCAGCTTGGCCGAGGTCACCTACGAGCAGTACTTC,CASSLAEVTYEQYF
14,.,TRBD1,TRBJ1-2,TRBV6-5,TGTGCCAGCAGTTACGCCACCCAGGGGGCTGGCTACACCTTC,CASSYATQGAGYTF
17,.,TRBD1,TRBJ1-5,TRBV4-2,TGTGCCAGCAGCCAAGAGGACAGGGGGCGAGGGAATCAGCCCCAGCATTTT,CASSQEDRGRGNQPQHF
14,few,.,TRBJ1-1,TRBV6-4,TGTGCCAGCAGTAAACAGGGTCCGGAAACTGAAGCTTTCTTT,CASSKQGPETEAFF
16,.,TRBD1,TRBJ2-7,TRBV4-1,TGCGCCAGCAGCCAAGTGTCCGGGACAGGGGTCTACGAGCAGTACTTC,CASSQVSGTGVYEQYF
16,.,TRBD2,TRBJ2-2,TRBV5-5,TGTGCCAGCAGCTTCCTTAGCGGGGTGAACACCGGGGAGCTGTTTTTT,CASSFLSGVNTGELFF
14,.,TRBD1,TRBJ2-5,TRBV6-5,TGTGCCAGCAGTCAAAGACAGGGAAGAGAGACCCAGTACTTC,CASSQRQGRETQYF
14,.,.,TRBJ1-1,TRBV19,TGTGCCAGTAGACCCGGGGGAATGAACACTGAAGCTTTCTTT,CASRPGGMNTEAFF
17,.,TRBD1,TRBJ2-7,TRBV5-1,TGCGCCAGCAGCCGTATCTCCGGACAGGTCAGCTCCTACGAGCAGTACTTC,CASSRISGQVSSYEQYF
13,.,TRBD1,TRBJ1-3,TRBV29-1,TGCAGCGTTGATGGACAGGGAGGAAACACCATATATTTT,CSVDGQGGNTIYF
16,.,.,TRBJ1-1,TRBV2,TGTGCCAGCAGTGAAGCGAATTGGGGCCGGAACACTGAAGCTTTCTTT,CASSEANWGRNTEAFF
16,.,.,TRBJ2-1,TRBV4-1,TGCGCCAGCACCCCGGGCGGGTGGAGCTCCTACAATGAGCAGTTCTTC,CASTPGGWSSYNEQFF
15,.,.,TRBJ1-3,TRBV18,TGTGCCAGCTCACCACAGGGGCAAGGTGGAAACACCATATATTTT,CASSPQGQGGNTIYF
13,.,TRBD2,TRBJ2-2,TRBV29-1,TGCAGCGTTGAGACGGCGGGGGCCGGGGAGCTGTTTTTT,CSVETAGAGELFF